One sample yielded the 25 T cell receptor beta chains listed below, sequenced in a study of read filtering for tumor transcriptome and immune sequencing. The library was built from about 400 ng RNA with molecular barcoded adaptors for alpha/delta and beta/gamma chains. Using its own MiXCR run on the reads, TCRdb lists one record per CDR3 protein. The sample carries 35,000 to 45,000 distinct CDR3 sequences, roughly 15% recorded once. The specimen was a population of CD138-negative cells sorted from bone marrow. Every receptor here comes from a donor at least 40 years old with multiple myeloma.

This clonotype was counted only a few times. This chain connects TRBV7-2 to TRBJ1-5; the D is unclear. Germline assignment: CDR1 SGHTA and CDR2 FQGNSA. The CDR3 runs 13 residues. Trimming removed 2 bases from V and 4 bases from J, with 6 bases in between. DNA for the CDR3: TGTGCCAGCAGCTTAAATCTGAATCAGCCCCAGCATTTT. Translated: CASSLNLNQPQHF.

This sequence joins TRBV6-2 or TRBV6-3 and TRBJ1-1; weak D call: TRBD1 (6 bases). CDR3 length: 15 amino acids. Trimming pared 6 bases from V and 7 bases from J, leaving 21 bases between. Germline V lookup: CDR1 MNHEY, CDR2 SVGEGT. CDR3 nucleotides: TGTGCCAGCAGCCCCTTGGGGGCAGGTGAATATGAAGCTTTCTTT. It codes for CASSPLGAGEYEAFF.

This clonotype has ten or more counts. V is TRBV12-3 or TRBV12-4 and J is TRBJ2-5; 8 bases line up with TRBD1. The CDR3 has 14 amino acids. The V segment lost 2 bases and the J segment 5 bases; nucleotides outside the gene matches: 4. The CDR3 is CASSLQGAGETQYF. The DNA of the CDR3 is TGTGCCAGCAGTTTACAGGGGGCCGGGGAGACCCAGTACTTC.

This clonotype came up many times. This chain uses TRBV7-3 with TRBJ2-5; a possible D gene is TRBD1 (5 bases). CDR3 size: 14 residues. V lost 5 bases to trimming and J lost 9 bases, with 19 bases between them. The germline CDR1 and CDR2 sequences are SGHTA and FQGTGA. CDR3 DNA sequence: TGTGCCAGCAGCCCATCTAGTCTAGGGGTCCCCCAGTACTTC. It translates to CASSPSSLGVPQYF.

On this clonotype: A far larger clone is a single base away, which makes a read error likely. V is TRBV12-3 or TRBV12-4 and J is TRBJ2-1, with D unresolved. CDR3 length: 16 amino acids. V lost 6 bases to trimming and J lost 2 bases, with 17 bases between them. CDR3 sequence: CASRSSGHSPYNEQFF. Written as DNA, the CDR3 is TGTGCCAGCAGGTCCTCAGGTCATAGCCCCTACAATGAGCAGTTCTTC.

This clonotype was seen ten or more times. The chain recombines TRBV20-1 with TRBJ2-1; 15 bases fit TRBD2. CDR3 length: 18 amino acids. In germline, CDR1 is DFQATT, CDR2 SNEGSKA (reference sequence). The V gene end was trimmed by 0 bases and the J gene end by 8 bases; junction bases not matched to a gene: 11. The CDR3 sequence is CSARDLRGTSGRFDEQFF. The CDR3 DNA is TGCAGTGCTAGAGATTTGAGGGGGACTAGCGGGAGGTTTGATGAGCAGTTCTTC.

This clonotype has ten or more counts. The chain joins TRBV2 to TRBJ2-3; TRBD2 matches 11 bases. The CDR3 extends over 17 amino acids. V was clipped by 2 bases and J by 0 bases; unmatched bases: 4. Germline CDR1 SNHLY, CDR2 FYNNEI. The CDR3 reads CASSERGTSGSTDTQYF. The CDR3 DNA sequence: TGTGCCAGCAGTGAAAGGGGGACTAGCGGTAGCACAGATACGCAGTATTTT.

This clonotype is termed medium-sized. The chain couples TRBV7-2 to TRBJ2-1; 7 nucleotides agree with TRBD1. Germline trimming cut 5 bases from V and 7 bases from J; bases unmatched to any gene: 14. The CDR3 totals 16 residues. Germline loops: CDR1 SGHTA, CDR2 FQGNSA. In nucleotides, the CDR3 is TGTGCCAGCAGCCTTTTCCCGGGACAGCCTGAGAATGAGCAGTTCTTC. It codes for CASSLFPGQPENEQFF.

About this clonotype itself: This likely stems from a read error, as it lies one base from a far larger clone. The chain employs TRBV7-9 and TRBJ2-7; TRBD1 might be the D (6 bases). CDR1 is SEHNR and CDR2 is FQNEAQ in the germline V gene (reference sequence). The CDR3 has 11 residues. CDR3 sequence (DNA): TGTGCCAGCAGCCAAGAGGGGGAGCCGTACTTC. Encoded protein: CASSQEGEPYF.

At least ten counts were recorded for this clonotype. Being one base from a much bigger clone, this may be a read error. V is TRBV30 and J is TRBJ2-1; either TRBD1 or TRBD2 may supply D (5 bases each). Germline-derived CDR1 and CDR2 are GTSNPN and SVGIG (reference sequence). This CDR3 has 14 residues. CDR3 nucleotide sequence: TGTGCCTGGAGTGGGGACGCAACCTACAATGAGCAGCTCTTC. Its translation: CAWSGDATYNEQLF.

This clonotype was recorded at least ten times. The V gene is TRBV20-1, the J gene TRBJ1-1, with 7 nucleotides matching TRBD1. Germline V gene lookup returns CDR1 DFQATT and CDR2 SNEGSKA (reference sequence). The V segment lost 1 base and the J segment 3 bases; nucleotides outside the gene matches: 2. This CDR3 contains 13 residues. For the CDR3, the DNA is TGCAGTGCTAGAGCCAGGGGGTACACTGAAGCTTTCTTT. This encodes CSARARGYTEAFF.

There are a few counts of this clonotype. Given a much more abundant clone one base away, this may be a read error. The V and J genes are TRBV10-3 and TRBJ2-2; the D gene is possibly TRBD1 (5 bases). In germline, CDR1 is ENHRY, CDR2 SYGVKD. Trimming stripped 10 bases from V and 2 bases from J, with 11 bases between. This CDR3 region has 13 residues. The DNA for the CDR3 is TGTGCCAACAATGACAGAAACACCGGGGAGCTGTTTTTT. Translated: CANNDRNTGELFF.

Remarks on this clonotype: Since a far larger clone is one base different, this is likely a read error. J is TRBJ2-1 and V is TRBV7-9; D not resolved. Trimming took off 5 bases at V and 8 bases at J, with 7 bases between the two ends. The CDR3 extends over 11 amino acids. From germline, CDR1 is SEHNR and CDR2 FQNEAQ (reference sequence). CDR3 sequence (DNA): TGTGCCAGCAGCCCCGGATATGAGCAGTTCTTC. This encodes CASSPGYEQFF.

The chain couples TRBV7-2 to TRBJ1-5; TRBD1 agrees at 8 bases. Per germline, CDR1 SGHTA and CDR2 FQGNSA. There are 17 residues in the CDR3. V lost 1 base and J lost 9; bases outside the gene matches: 14. The CDR3 DNA reads as TGTGCCAGCAGCTTAGTGGGGGGACAGGTGCCTGGGCGGCCCCAGCATTTT. Its protein product is CASSLVGGQVPGRPQHF.

This clonotype was seen at least ten times. This chain joins TRBV7-6 and TRBJ2-3; 9 bases agree with TRBD2. The V segment lost 1 base and the J segment 4 bases; nucleotides outside the gene matches: 6. CDR1 is SGHVS, CDR2 FNYEAQ, per germline. The CDR3 runs to 16 residues. DNA of the CDR3: TGTGCCAGCAGCTTAGGTTTAGCGGGAGCCGCAGATACGCAGTATTTT. Translated, it gives CASSLGLAGAADTQYF. Together with reference TRBV7-6 and TRBJ2-3, the CDR3 gives the full variable domain: GAGVSQSPRYKVTKRGQDVALRCDPISGHVSLYWYRQALGQGPEFLTYFNYEAQQDKSGLPNDRFSAERPEGSISTLTIQRTEQRDSAMYRCASSLGLAGAADTQYFGPGTRLTVL.

This clonotype showed up just a few times. This chain connects TRBV24-1 to TRBJ2-1, with 14 bases fitting TRBD2. Looked up from germline, CDR1 is KGHDR and CDR2 is SFDVKD. V dropped 5 bases and J dropped 5; count of bases not matched to a gene: 4. The CDR3 covers 16 residues. The CDR3 DNA reads TGTGCCACCAGTGCCGGGACTAGCGGGAGCCACAATGAGCAGTTCTTC. Its protein is CATSAGTSGSHNEQFF.

This clonotype was recorded many times. The chain is built from TRBV2 and TRBJ2-1; the match to TRBD2 covers 10 bases. Germline CDR1 and CDR2: SNHLY and FYNNEI. Trimming at V came to 3 bases and at J to 5 bases, leaving 4 bases not matched to a gene. The CDR3 consists of 15 residues. The CDR3: CASSDWLAGDNEQFF. In DNA form, the CDR3 reads TGTGCCAGCAGTGATTGGCTAGCGGGGGACAATGAGCAGTTCTTC.

This clonotype was detected ten times or more. The chain employs TRBV5-1 and TRBJ2-5; possibly TRBD2 for D (6 bases). Germline V gene sequence: CDR1 SGHRS, CDR2 YFSETQ. This CDR3 has 13 residues. The germline V and J ends were trimmed by 5 bases and 5 bases, with 13 bases remaining between them. The chain's CDR3 is CASRRASVETQYF. The CDR3 DNA is TGCGCCAGCAGAAGGGCTAGCGTTGAGACCCAGTACTTC.

The CDR3 DNA reads TGTGCCAGCAGCTTGGCCGGGGGTGGAGAGACCCAGTACTTC. Translating gives CASSLAGGGETQYF. The chain joins TRBV5-4 to TRBJ2-5, with D possibly matching TRBD2 (6 bases). This CDR3 region has 14 residues. Germline CDR1 SGHNT, CDR2 YYREEE (reference sequence). The V end lost 0 bases, the J end lost 4 bases, and 10 bases lay between the germline ends.

This clonotype occurred many times. V usage is TRBV28 and J usage is TRBJ2-2; 7 bases are a match to TRBD1. This CDR3 is 14 amino acids long. The J segment lost 7 bases and the V segment lost 7 bases, leaving 9 bases of the junction unmatched. Germline V CDR1 and CDR2: MDHEN, SYDVKM. The CDR3 region is CASKETGTVGELFF. In DNA form, the CDR3 reads TGTGCCAGCAAGGAGACAGGGACGGTCGGGGAGCTGTTTTTT.

This clonotype was counted many times. The chain carries TRBV5-1 and TRBJ2-1; D is possibly TRBD2 (6 bases). With 5 bases removed from V and 0 bases from J, the gap between germline ends came to 9 bases. This CDR3 has 14 residues. Germline assignment: CDR1 SGHRS and CDR2 YFSETQ. The DNA for the CDR3 is TGCGCCAGCAGGGGGGGAGGCTCCTACAATGAGCAGTTCTTC. It codes for CASRGGGSYNEQFF.

The gene calls are TRBV6-1 and TRBJ2-1, with D perhaps TRBD2 (6 bases). Germline V CDR1 and CDR2: MNHNS, SASEGT. The CDR3 is 13 residues long. Trimming cost V 6 bases and J 8 bases, with 14 bases left between them. CDR3 region: CASSRTGEDEQFF. CDR3 sequence (DNA): TGTGCCAGCAGCCGAACGGGGGAGGATGAGCAGTTCTTC.

This clonotype showed up many times. V usage is TRBV7-8 and J usage is TRBJ2-1; 7 positions agree with TRBD2. Germline V gives CDR1 SGHVS, CDR2 FQNEAQ. This CDR3 has 18 residues. Germline trimming cut 4 bases from V and 4 bases from J; bases unmatched to any gene: 16. Written as DNA, the CDR3 is TGTGCCAGCAGCTACTTAGGAGGGCGGGAGAGAGTATACAATGAGCAGTTCTTC. Protein sequence: CASSYLGGRERVYNEQFF.

This clonotype was recorded at least ten times. This CDR3 is CASSPVNSGANVLTF. CDR3 sequence (DNA): TGTGCCAGCAGCCCCGTAAACTCTGGGGCCAACGTCCTGACTTTC. The J gene is TRBJ2-6, the V gene TRBV9; D remains unclear. This CDR3 comprises 15 residues. The V end lost 4 bases, the J end lost 0 bases, and 8 bases lay between the germline ends. Germline CDR1 and CDR2: SGDLS and YYNGEE. The full variable domain, rest sourced from reference TRBV9 and TRBJ2-6, is DSGVTQTPKHLITATGQRVTLRCSPRSGDLSVYWYQQSLDQGLQFLIQYYNGEERAKGNILERFSAQQFPDLHSELNLSSLELGDSALYFCASSPVNSGANVLTFGAGSRLTVL.

This clonotype was observed at least ten times. The CDR3 reads CASSPMKTSGRVDGELFF. The CDR3 DNA reads TGTGCCAGCAGCCCAATGAAGACTAGCGGGAGAGTCGACGGGGAGCTGTTTTTT. The J gene is TRBJ2-2, the V gene TRBV7-8, with 12 bases matching TRBD2. Germline CDR1 is SGHVS and CDR2 is FQNEAQ. The CDR3 totals 18 residues. V shed 5 bases, J shed 7 bases, and the junction held 14 bases outside the gene matches.